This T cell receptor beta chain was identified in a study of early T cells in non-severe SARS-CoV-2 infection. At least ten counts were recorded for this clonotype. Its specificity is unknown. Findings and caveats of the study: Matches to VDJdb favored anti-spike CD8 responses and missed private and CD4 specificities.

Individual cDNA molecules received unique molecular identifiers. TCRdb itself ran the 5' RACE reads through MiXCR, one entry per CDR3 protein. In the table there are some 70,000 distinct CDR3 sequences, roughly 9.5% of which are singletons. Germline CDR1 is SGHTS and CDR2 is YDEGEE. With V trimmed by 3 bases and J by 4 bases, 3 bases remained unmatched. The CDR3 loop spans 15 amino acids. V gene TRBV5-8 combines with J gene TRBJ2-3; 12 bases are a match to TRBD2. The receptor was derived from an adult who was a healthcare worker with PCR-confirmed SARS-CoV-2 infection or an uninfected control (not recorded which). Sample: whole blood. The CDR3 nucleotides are TGTGCCAGCAGCTCCGGACTAGCGGGGCCAGATACGCAGTATTTT. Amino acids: CASSSGLAGPDTQYF.